This T cell receptor (beta chain) was found in a study of T cells in localized non-small cell lung cancer. V dropped 0 bases and J dropped 10 bases, with 16 bases sitting between them. The germline V gene has CDR1 SGHAT and CDR2 FQNNGV. The CDR3 is 15 residues long. The assay was immunoSEQ multiplex PCR, and TCRdb's table has in-frame clones only and misses some. The sample consists of around 40,000 clones, 70% to 90% of them appearing once. Source: peripheral blood, taken before any cancer treatment. This receptor was obtained from a man aged 40 to 75 with stage I lung adenocarcinoma. The V and J genes are TRBV11-2 and TRBJ2-1; a weak D match, TRBD2 (7 bases). CDR3 residues: CASSLDWSGEGEQFF. In nucleotides, the CDR3 is TGTGCCAGCAGCTTAGACTGGTCAGGGGAGGGCGAGCAGTTCTTC.